This TCR beta chain is drawn from a study of blood T cell repertoires in COVID-19 (dated by TCRdb to the early 2020s). Some background on the complete study: Collaborator samples came from the United States, Italy and Spain and covered acute and convalescent phases of COVID-19. The prospective study material was composed of cDNA or gDNA derived from T cells, B-cell-depleted T cells, or PBMCs. The dataset comprised deeply sampled blood TCRbeta repertoires from subjects exposed to, actively infected with, or recovered from COVID-19. A freely available public database, intended as a resource for researchers studying the immune response to SARS-CoV-2, is where the repertoires were released. The samples were drawn from two sources: the first 160 participants of the ongoing ImmuneRACE study, and fewer than 1,500 subjects contributed by 6 global collaborators. Nearly every sample came with metadata listing a de-identified subject ID, COVID-19 status, age in years and sex. Where available, HLA class I and class II types were obtained from metadata supplied by the sample provider rather than from assay-based typing.

About this clone: The specificity of this receptor is unknown. No much larger clone exists at a distance of one base, and base qualities are not known.

Inclusive of the bounding cysteine and phenylalanine, the CDR3 is 14 residues long. Only the CDR3 part of the read is kept: 42 bases, read in frame from the first base. CDR1 SGHDT and CDR2 YYEEEE are derived from the germline V gene. The V and J ends are trimmed by 4 bases and 2 bases, leaving 10 bases between them. TCRbeta CDR3 regions were amplified from genomic DNA by means of the immunoSEQ Assay, a bias-controlled multiplex PCR. Concerning the study's data processing: The number of nucleated cells in each sample was estimated from the amplification of reference gene primers within the assay. To quantify the absolute abundance of each unique TCRbeta CDR3 rearrangement, sequence reads were collapsed and filtered. For each sample, productive Simpson clonality was calculated as the square root of Simpson's diversity index across productive rearrangements. TCRdb mirrors the immuneACCESS table, restricted to in-frame sequences. Some clones are absent from its copies; in checked studies, under half trace to an unresolved V gene, and the reason for the others is unknown. The DNA was the basis for D and trimming; V, J and clone size are from that table. The sample table contains some 120,000 clones; only one count was recorded for approximately 81% of them. Jointly, the top ten make up more than 35% of the sample.

Results the study describes overall, beyond this receptor: The amount of clinical and demographic metadata varied by source and participant and was provided uncurated.

Whole blood was collected in K2EDTA tubes by collaborating institutions according to the institutions' own protocols. Collaborator samples were shipped for TCRbeta analysis as frozen whole blood, isolated PBMCs, or DNA extracted from either sample type. Rearrangement joined TRBV5-6 to TRBJ1-5, with a tentative D gene TRBD1 over 5 matching bases. The clonotype was recovered from a middle-aged man with active or convalescent COVID-19. Sequences were obtained from peripheral blood. Here the CDR3 is given as CASSRGGGNQPQHF. The nucleotides are TGTGCCAGCAGCCGAGGAGGGGGCAATCAGCCCCAGCATTTT.